This T cell receptor (beta chain) was sequenced for a study of immune cell composition in non-small cell lung cancer. The assay was immunoSEQ multiplex PCR, and TCRdb's table has in-frame clones only and misses some. The sample holds about 15,000 clones, 55% to 70% seen once. Study-wide points: No significant correlation existed between pack-years smoked and tumour clonality. 60% to 75% of squamous and roughly 32% of adenocarcinoma cases had tumour-associated clones >0.5%. Dominant in vivo tumour-associated clones were not shown to share tumour-reactive sequences.

This CDR3 is built from 15 residues. Trimming took 4 bases from V and 7 from J, leaving 17 bases between them. Germline-derived CDR1 and CDR2 are SNHLY and FYNNEI. On this clone: Its antigen is unidentified.

The TCR originated in a human donor with non-small cell lung cancer. The sample taken for sequencing was lung tumor tissue. The chain recombines TRBV2 with TRBJ1-5; TRBD1 might be the D (5 bases). The CDR3 DNA follows: TGTGCCAGCAGTGTGGGTGCAGGGTCGCAACAGCCCCAGCATTTT. Protein product: CASSVGAGSQQPQHF.